The 19 T cell receptor beta chains given below trace back to one sample, sequenced in a study of blood T cell repertoires in COVID-19. TCRdb's table, derived via immunoSEQ multiplex PCR, lists solely in-frame clones and lacks some. In the table there are about 150,000 clones, 84% of which are singletons. Sequenced: peripheral blood. These receptors originate from a man in his 70s with acute or convalescent COVID-19.

This chain's CDR3 is CSVGLAGRTDTQYF. CDR3 nucleotide sequence: TGCAGCGTGGGACTAGCGGGACGCACAGATACGCAGTATTTT. The J gene is TRBJ2-3, the V gene TRBV29-1; 13 nucleotides line up with TRBD2. Germline V gene lookup returns CDR1 SQVTM and CDR2 ANQGSEA. J was trimmed by 1 base and V by 6 bases; bases with no gene match: 1. The CDR3 length is 14 residues.

This rearrangement joins TRBV2 to TRBJ1-5; 9 nucleotides agree with TRBD1. With V trimmed by 6 bases and J by 7 bases, 10 bases remained unmatched. This CDR3 contains 15 residues. Germline V gene data show CDR1 as SNHLY and CDR2 as FYNNEI. The CDR3 reads CASSLSTGGNQPQHF. CDR3 DNA sequence: TGTGCCAGCAGCCTTTCGACAGGGGGTAACCAGCCCCAGCATTTT.

The chain couples TRBV7-9 to TRBJ1-1, with D possibly TRBD1 on 5 matching bases. V shed 3 bases and J shed 1 base, with 6 bases lying between them. The length of the CDR3 is 13 residues. CDR1 is SEHNR and CDR2 is FQNEAQ in the germline V gene (reference sequence). CDR3 coding DNA: TGTGCCAGCAGCTTGACAGCGAACACTGAAGCTTTCTTT. Its translation is CASSLTANTEAFF.

The count of this clone is one. The junction differs from germline at one of its ends, possibly a read error. V gene TRBV7-7 combines with J gene TRBJ2-5; D remains unclear. The CDR3 has 13 amino acids. Looked up from germline, CDR1 is SSHAT and CDR2 is FNYEAQ (reference sequence). The CDR3 region is CASSPQIQETQYF. The CDR3 DNA reads TGTGCTAGCAGCCCCCAGATCCAAGAGACCCAGTACTTC.

This rearrangement joins TRBV2 to TRBJ1-6; the D is unclear. Deletions cut 7 bases from V and 9 bases from J, with 16 bases between. CDR1 SNHLY and CDR2 FYNNEI come from the germline V gene. There are 14 residues in the CDR3. The CDR3 is CASMMLPGGSPLHF. CDR3 DNA sequence: TGTGCCAGCATGATGCTTCCCGGCGGTTCACCCCTCCACTTT.

The chain is built from TRBV28 and TRBJ1-4; a weak D match, TRBD1 (6 bases). Per the germline V gene, CDR1 is MDHEN and CDR2 is SYDVKM. Between the trimmed V and J ends, which lost 11 bases and 2 bases, there was a span of 12 bases. The CDR3 runs 13 residues. In DNA, the CDR3 is TGTGCCGTGGGGGCGCCCACTAATGAAAAACTGTTTTTT. Translated: CAVGAPTNEKLFF.

The chain has TRBV7-2 and TRBJ2-5; 10 positions agree with TRBD1. The CDR3 consists of 13 residues. V trimming: 8 bases; J trimming: 2 bases; junction bases outside the gene matches: 2. The germline gives CDR1 SGHTA, CDR2 FQGNSA. DNA for the CDR3: TGTGCCAGCGGGACAGGGGTGCAAGAGACCCAGTACTTC. Protein: CASGTGVQETQYF.

The chain recombines TRBV11-3 with TRBJ2-2, with D perhaps TRBD1 (6 bases). Trimming removed 1 base at V and 2 bases at J, with 8 bases between. CDR3 size: 15 residues. In germline, CDR1 is SGHNT, CDR2 YENEEA. CDR3 loop: CASSLGGQNTGELFF. The CDR3 DNA is TGTGCCAGCAGCTTAGGGGGGCAAAACACCGGGGAGCTGTTTTTT.

This chain links TRBV2 with TRBJ1-6, with D possibly matching TRBD1 (6 bases). The CDR3 runs to 19 residues. Per germline, CDR1 SNHLY and CDR2 FYNNEI. Trimming cost V 6 bases and J 6 bases, with 27 bases left between them. The DNA of the CDR3 is TGTGCCAGCAGCGACAGAGGGGATAGGGGGAGAAGGGCTAATTCACCCCTCCACTTT. Its protein is CASSDRGDRGRRANSPLHF.

V gene TRBV6-2 or TRBV6-3 combines with J gene TRBJ1-1; the match to TRBD1 covers 7 bases. This CDR3 is built from 15 residues. Germline V gene sequence: CDR1 MNHEY, CDR2 SVGEGT. J lost 3 bases, V lost 5 bases, and 9 bases had no gene match. As DNA, the CDR3 is TGTGCCAGCAGTCCCCACAGGGGAAGGGACACTGAAGCTTTCTTT. Translating gives CASSPHRGRDTEAFF.

This rearrangement joins TRBV9 to TRBJ2-3; possible D gene TRBD2, 7 bases. This CDR3 is built from 16 residues. With 0 bases removed from V and 8 bases from J, the gap between germline ends came to 19 bases. CDR1 is SGDLS, CDR2 YYNGEE, per germline. The CDR3 DNA is TGTGCCAGCAGCGTAGTCCCAGCGGGGACAACGAGTACGCAGTATTTT. Translating gives CASSVVPAGTTSTQYF.

The rearrangement joins TRBV28 to TRBJ2-3, with TRBD1 matching 8 bases. The germline V gene encodes CDR1 MDHEN and CDR2 SYDVKM. CDR3 size: 14 residues. Trimming at V came to 8 bases and at J to 4 bases, leaving 8 bases not matched to a gene. The CDR3 loop is CASRTGQGSDTQYF. The CDR3 DNA reads as TGTGCCAGCCGGACAGGGCAAGGCTCAGATACGCAGTATTTT.

The chain joins TRBV29-1 to TRBJ1-2, with 10 bases fitting TRBD1. Germline CDR1 is SQVTM and CDR2 is ANQGSEA. The CDR3 extends over 13 amino acids. V shed 4 bases, J shed 7 bases, and the junction held 6 bases outside the gene matches. The CDR3 coding sequence is TGCAGCGTTGGACCGGGACAGGGGATTGGCTACACCTTC. Encoded protein: CSVGPGQGIGYTF.

This chain joins TRBV5-5 and TRBJ2-3, with 8 bases identical to TRBD2. Germline V CDR1 and CDR2: SGHKS, YYEKEE (reference sequence). This CDR3 is 15 amino acids long. V shed 1 base, J shed 1 base, and the junction held 2 bases outside the gene matches. As DNA, the CDR3 is TGTGCCAGCAGCTTGACGGGAGGGGGCACAGATACGCAGTATTTT. Protein product: CASSLTGGGTDTQYF. The entire variable domain, with the rest obtained from reference TRBV5-5 and TRBJ2-3, is as follows: DAGVTQSPTHLIKTRGQQVTLRCSPISGHKSVSWYQQVLGQGPQFIFQYYEKEERGRGNFPDRFSARQFPNYSSELNVNALLLGDSALYLCASSLTGGGTDTQYFGPGTRLTVL.

The rearrangement uses TRBV5-1 and TRBJ1-1; D is perhaps TRBD1 (6 bases). The CDR3 covers 14 residues. The germline V gene has CDR1 SGHRS and CDR2 YFSETQ. Trimming removed 4 bases from V and 6 bases from J, with 16 bases in between. CDR3 region: CASSPTDSKAEAFF. As DNA, the CDR3 is TGCGCCAGCAGCCCGACGGACAGCAAAGCTGAAGCTTTCTTT.

The chain has TRBV7-3 and TRBJ2-1, with 8 bases lining up with TRBD2. The CDR3 is made up of 15 amino acids. J gave up 2 bases and V 3 bases, and 3 bases lay outside the gene matches. Per germline, CDR1 SGHTA and CDR2 FQGTGA. The CDR3 DNA is TGTGCCAGCAGCTTGGCGGGGGGCGCCTACAATGAGCAGTTCTTC. Amino acids: CASSLAGGAYNEQFF.

The gene calls are TRBV27 and TRBJ1-2, with D possibly TRBD1 on 5 matching bases. Germline CDR1 and CDR2: MNHEY and SMNVEV (reference sequence). Trimming shortened V by 5 bases and J by 0 bases, and 13 bases separated the two germline ends. The CDR3 is 15 residues long. This CDR3 is CASSRRDPTNYGYTF. CDR3 bases: TGTGCCAGCAGTAGGCGGGACCCTACTAACTATGGCTACACCTTC.

CDR3 nucleotides: TGTGCCAGCAGCTTAGAAGGGGGGGCCTATGGCTACACCTTC. This encodes CASSLEGGAYGYTF. The V and J genes are TRBV7-9 and TRBJ1-2; TRBD1 might be the D (6 bases). This CDR3 has 14 amino acids. Trimming pared 1 base from V and 4 bases from J, leaving 10 bases between. Germline assignment: CDR1 SEHNR and CDR2 FQNEAQ (reference sequence).

J is TRBJ1-2 and V is TRBV4-2; D perhaps matches TRBD1 (5 bases). This CDR3 comprises 16 residues. V lost 0 bases and J 6 bases, leaving 17 bases between the germline ends. Looked up from germline, CDR1 is LGHNA and CDR2 is YNFKEQ. The CDR3 bases are TGTGCCAGCAGCCAAGATATAGGCAGGGAACCACATGGCTACACCTTC. As protein: CASSQDIGREPHGYTF.